The sequence of this T cell receptor (beta chain) was determined in a study of lymphopenia after photon versus proton radiotherapy. Study-wide findings and caveats: Authors raise, but do not show, better survival with proton therapy. After lymphocyte nadir, photon-treated repertoires showed oligoclonal expansion, especially CD8+ Temra. Larger post-nadir TCR diversity loss correlated inversely with survival in deceased patients. Under photons, naive T cells and diversity fell while effector/memory populations rose.

V shed 3 bases and J 2 bases; nucleotides not matched to a gene: 10. The V gene's germline CDR1 is SGHDT and CDR2 YYEEEE. This CDR3 has 17 residues. This clone was seen more than once but under ten times. Antigen: not known. Some clones are missing from TCRdb's copy, which holds only in-frame ones; the method was immunoSEQ multiplex PCR. Of about 58,000 clones listed, around 84% are singletons. This receptor was taken from a man in his sixties with pancreatic cancer. The gene calls are TRBV5-6 and TRBJ2-1; TRBD2 aligns across 8 bases. Sequenced material: peripheral blood, taken from a patient treated with proton-based radiotherapy. The chain's CDR3 is CASSSNYPGLAYNEQFF. The CDR3 bases are TGTGCCAGCAGCTCCAATTATCCGGGACTAGCCTACAATGAGCAGTTCTTC.